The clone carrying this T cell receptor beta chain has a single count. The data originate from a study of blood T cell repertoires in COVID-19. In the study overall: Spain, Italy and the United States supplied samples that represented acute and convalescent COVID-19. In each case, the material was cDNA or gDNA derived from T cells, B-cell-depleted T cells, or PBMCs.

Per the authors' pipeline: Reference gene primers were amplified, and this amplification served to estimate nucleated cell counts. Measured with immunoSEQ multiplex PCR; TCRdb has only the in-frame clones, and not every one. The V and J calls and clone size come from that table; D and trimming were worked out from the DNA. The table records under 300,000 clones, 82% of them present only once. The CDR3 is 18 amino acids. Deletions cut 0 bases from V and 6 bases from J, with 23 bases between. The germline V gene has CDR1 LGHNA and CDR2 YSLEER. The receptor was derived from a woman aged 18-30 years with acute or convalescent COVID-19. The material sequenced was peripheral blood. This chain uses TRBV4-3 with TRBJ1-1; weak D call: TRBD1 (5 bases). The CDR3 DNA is TGCGCCAGCAGCCAAGAGTATAGATTCACAGGATTTAGGGCTGAAGCTTTCTTT. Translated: CASSQEYRFTGFRAEAFF.